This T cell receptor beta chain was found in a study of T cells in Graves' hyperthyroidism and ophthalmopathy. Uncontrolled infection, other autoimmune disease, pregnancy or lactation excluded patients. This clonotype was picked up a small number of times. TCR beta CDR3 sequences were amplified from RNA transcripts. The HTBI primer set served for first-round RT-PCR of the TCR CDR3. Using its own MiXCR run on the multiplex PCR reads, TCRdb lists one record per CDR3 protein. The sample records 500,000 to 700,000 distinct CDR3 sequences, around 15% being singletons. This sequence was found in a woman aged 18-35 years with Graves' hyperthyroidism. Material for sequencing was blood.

CDR3 nucleotides: TGCGCCAGCAGCTTGGGGCGGGAGAGAGAGTACGAGCAGTACTTC. Translated: CASSLGREREYEQYF. The V and J genes are TRBV5-1 and TRBJ2-7, with 7 bases fitting TRBD2. This CDR3 is built from 15 residues. With 0 bases clipped from V and 4 bases from J, the junction kept 7 bases outside the gene matches. Germline V CDR1 and CDR2: SGHRS, YFSETQ.